This T cell receptor (beta chain) was recovered during a study of shared clonotypes between healthy human individuals. Adult donors, all healthy and HIV-negative, had no recent acute infections or vaccinations. CDR1 is LGHNT and CDR2 is FRNRAP in the germline V gene. The J segment lost 4 bases and the V segment lost 6 bases, leaving 5 bases of the junction unmatched. This CDR3 is built from 14 residues. In the original processing: Filtering was not the same, since immunoSEQ gave junction-only sequences without quality scores. Generated by immunoSEQ multiplex PCR, the TCRdb table keeps only in-frame clones and is missing some. The V and J calls and clone size are taken from that table; D and trimming were inferred from the DNA. The table shows about 2 million clones, with 90% to 95% occurring only once.

Sequenced sample: naive CD4+ T cells sorted from blood. The subset denotes: CD45RA+ positively selected. V gene TRBV12-5 combines with J gene TRBJ1-1, with 10 positions matching TRBD1. The TCR originated in a man aged 18 to 30 in good health. The DNA of the CDR3 is TGTGCTAGTGGAAAGACAGGGGGCCGCACTGAAGCTTTCTTT. It codes for CASGKTGGRTEAFF.